This T cell receptor (beta chain) was retrieved from a study of blood T cell repertoires in COVID-19. Study-level information: The study drew acute and convalescent COVID-19 samples from the United States, Italy and Spain. T cells, B-cell-depleted T cells, or PBMCs provided the cDNA or gDNA that served as material.

In the study's own analysis: Estimates of nucleated cell counts were drawn from the amplification of reference gene primers. Sequencing used immunoSEQ multiplex PCR; TCRdb keeps in-frame clones, though not all of them. The DNA was the basis for D and trimming; V, J and clone size are from that table. The sample has about 190,000 clones, around 83% seen once. V lost 1 base to trimming and J lost 0 bases; unmatched junction nucleotides: 12. Germline V gene lookup returns CDR1 SGHAT and CDR2 FQNNGV. The CDR3 contains 19 residues. The sequence derives from a woman aged 40 to 50 with acute or convalescent COVID-19. The sequenced sample was peripheral blood. The rearrangement uses TRBV11-2 and TRBJ2-3; 8 nucleotides agree with TRBD2. CDR3 amino acids: CASSLGVWLAGSSTDTQYF. The CDR3 nucleotides are TGTGCCAGCAGCTTAGGCGTCTGGCTAGCGGGTTCTAGCACAGATACGCAGTATTTT.